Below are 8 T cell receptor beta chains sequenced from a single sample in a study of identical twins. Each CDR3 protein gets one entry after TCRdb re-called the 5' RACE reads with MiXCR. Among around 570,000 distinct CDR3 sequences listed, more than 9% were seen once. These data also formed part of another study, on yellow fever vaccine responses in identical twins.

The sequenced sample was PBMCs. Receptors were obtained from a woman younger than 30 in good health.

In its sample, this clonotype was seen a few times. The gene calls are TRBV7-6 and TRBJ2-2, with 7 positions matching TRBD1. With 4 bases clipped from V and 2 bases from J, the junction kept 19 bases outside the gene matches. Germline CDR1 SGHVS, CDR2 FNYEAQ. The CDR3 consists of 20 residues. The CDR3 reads CASSSIAGTAALQNTGELFF. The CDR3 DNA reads TGTGCCAGCAGCTCAATCGCCGGGACAGCGGCCCTTCAAAACACCGGGGAGCTGTTTTTT. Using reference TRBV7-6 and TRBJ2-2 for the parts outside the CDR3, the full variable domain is GAGVSQSPRYKVTKRGQDVALRCDPISGHVSLYWYRQALGQGPEFLTYFNYEAQQDKSGLPNDRFSAERPEGSISTLTIQRTEQRDSAMYRCASSSIAGTAALQNTGELFFGEGSRLTVL.

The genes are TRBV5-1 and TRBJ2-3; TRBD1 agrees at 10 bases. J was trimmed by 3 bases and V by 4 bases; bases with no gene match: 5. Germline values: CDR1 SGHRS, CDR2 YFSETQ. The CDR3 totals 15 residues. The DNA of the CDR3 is TGCGCCAGCAGCCCGGACAGGGGGGCTACAGATACGCAGTATTTT. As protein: CASSPDRGATDTQYF. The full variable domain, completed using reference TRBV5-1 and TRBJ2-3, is KAGVTQTPRYLIKTRGQQVTLSCSPISGHRSVSWYQQTPGQGLQFLFEYFSETQRNKGNFPGRFSGRQFSNSRSEMNVSTLELGDSALYLCASSPDRGATDTQYFGPGTRLTVL.

This CDR3 is CASNSGPNPAYNEQFF. DNA of the CDR3: TGTGCCAGCAATAGCGGGCCCAACCCCGCCTACAATGAGCAGTTCTTC. V gene TRBV6-2 or TRBV6-3 combines with J gene TRBJ2-1; 7 nucleotides match TRBD2. V was pared by 7 bases and J by 2 bases, with 11 bases of the junction left unmatched. The germline gives CDR1 MNHEY, CDR2 SVGEGT. This CDR3 region has 16 residues.

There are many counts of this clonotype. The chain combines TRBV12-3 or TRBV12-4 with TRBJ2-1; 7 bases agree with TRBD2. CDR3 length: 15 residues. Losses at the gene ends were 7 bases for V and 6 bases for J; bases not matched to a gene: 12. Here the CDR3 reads CASIPGGGWGNEQFF. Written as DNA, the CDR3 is TGTGCCAGCATCCCGGGCGGGGGATGGGGCAATGAGCAGTTCTTC.

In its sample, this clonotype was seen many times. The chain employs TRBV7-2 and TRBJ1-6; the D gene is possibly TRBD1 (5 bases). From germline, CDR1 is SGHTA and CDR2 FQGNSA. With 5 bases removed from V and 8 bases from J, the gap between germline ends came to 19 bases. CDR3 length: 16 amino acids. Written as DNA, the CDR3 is TGTGCCAGCAGCCTCCTTTCTGGGACGGCGGATTCACCCCTCCACTTT. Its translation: CASSLLSGTADSPLHF.

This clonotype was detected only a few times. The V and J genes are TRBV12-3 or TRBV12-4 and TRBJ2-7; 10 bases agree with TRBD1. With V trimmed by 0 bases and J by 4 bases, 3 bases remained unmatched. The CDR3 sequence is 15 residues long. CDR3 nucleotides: TGTGCCAGCAGTTTAGCTCGGGACAGGGGTTACGAGCAGTACTTC. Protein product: CASSLARDRGYEQYF.

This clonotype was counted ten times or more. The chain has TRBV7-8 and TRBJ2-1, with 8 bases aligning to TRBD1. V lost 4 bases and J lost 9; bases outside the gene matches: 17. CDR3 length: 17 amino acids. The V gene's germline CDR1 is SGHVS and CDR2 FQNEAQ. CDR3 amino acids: CASSSVTGTGYAGEQFF. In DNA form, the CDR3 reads TGTGCCAGCAGCTCCGTCACCGGGACAGGTTACGCCGGTGAGCAGTTCTTC.

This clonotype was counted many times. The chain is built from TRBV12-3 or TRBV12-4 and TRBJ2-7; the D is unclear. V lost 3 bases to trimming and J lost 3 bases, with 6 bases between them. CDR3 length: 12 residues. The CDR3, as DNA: TGTGCCAGCAGTTTTAGCAACTACGAGCAGTACTTC. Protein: CASSFSNYEQYF.